The TCR beta chain under discussion was sequenced for a study of blood T cell repertoires in COVID-19. Between the trimmed V and J ends, which lost 0 bases and 7 bases, there was a span of 13 bases. Germline V gene sequence: CDR1 MGHRA, CDR2 YSYEKL. This CDR3 spans 15 amino acids. TCRdb's table, derived via immunoSEQ multiplex PCR, lists solely in-frame clones and lacks some. The sample contains approximately 240,000 clones, around 90% of which appear only once. The TCR sequence derives from a woman under 40 with acute COVID-19. Sequenced material: PBMCs or T cells enriched from blood (not recorded which). V gene TRBV4-1 combines with J gene TRBJ2-1; maybe TRBD2 (7 bases). DNA for the CDR3: TGCGCCAGCAGCCAAGAACGGGGGGCGAGGAATGAGCAGTTCTTC. Protein sequence: CASSQERGARNEQFF.